This TCR beta chain was obtained from a study of OX40 agonist ivuxolimab in advanced cancers. Study overall: While on treatment, patients had intravenous ivuxolimab at 0.01 to 10 mg/kg every 2 weeks.

In the case of this clone: Its antigen remains unidentified.

Study-wide results and caveats: By week 6 at 0.1 to 3.0 mg/kg, blood CD4+ and CD8+ T cells had expanded clonally.

Sequenced by immunoSEQ multiplex PCR; TCRdb stores in-frame clones only, minus some. The data contain 48,000 or so clones, about 81% of them singletons. This CDR3 is built from 13 residues. Germline CDR1 is KGHSH and CDR2 is LQKENI. Between the trimmed V and J ends, which lost 3 bases and 5 bases, there was a span of 10 bases. Material: CD4+ or CD8+ T cells sorted from blood, obtained in a trial of the OX40 agonist ivuxolimab. This TCR was sampled from an adult with an advanced solid tumor such as melanoma, head and neck, liver or kidney cancer. This chain joins TRBV18 and TRBJ1-2; D is uncertain. Here the CDR3 reads CASSPAGLYGYTF. The CDR3 region has the DNA TGTGCCAGCTCACCTGCCGGATTATATGGCTACACCTTC.